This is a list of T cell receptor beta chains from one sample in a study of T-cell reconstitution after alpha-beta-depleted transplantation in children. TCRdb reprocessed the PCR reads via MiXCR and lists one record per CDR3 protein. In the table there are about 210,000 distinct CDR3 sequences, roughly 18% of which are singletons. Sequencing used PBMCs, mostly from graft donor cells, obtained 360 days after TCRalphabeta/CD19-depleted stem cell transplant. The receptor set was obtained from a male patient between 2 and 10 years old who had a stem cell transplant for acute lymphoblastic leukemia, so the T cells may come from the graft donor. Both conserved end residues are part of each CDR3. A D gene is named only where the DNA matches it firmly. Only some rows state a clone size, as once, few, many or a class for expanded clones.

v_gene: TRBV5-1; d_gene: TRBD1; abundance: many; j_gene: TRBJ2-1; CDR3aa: CASRLTGGLSYNEQFF; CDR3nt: TGCGCCAGCAGACTTACAGGGGGCCTCTCCTACAATGAGCAGTTCTTC
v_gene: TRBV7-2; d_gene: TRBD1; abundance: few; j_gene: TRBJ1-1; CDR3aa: CASSSNRDRGLLGENTEAFF; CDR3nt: TGTGCCAGCAGCTCCAACCGGGACAGGGGGTTATTGGGAGAGAACACTGAAGCTTTCTTT
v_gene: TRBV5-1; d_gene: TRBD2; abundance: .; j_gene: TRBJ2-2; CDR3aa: CASSPRGRLAGRSNTGELFF; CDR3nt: TGCGCCAGCAGCCCCCGCGGAAGACTAGCGGGGAGATCGAACACCGGGGAGCTGTTTTTT
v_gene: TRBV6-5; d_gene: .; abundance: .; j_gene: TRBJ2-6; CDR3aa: CASSYLQGSGANVLTF; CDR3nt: TGTGCCAGCAGTTACTTACAGGGATCTGGGGCCAACGTCCTGACTTTC
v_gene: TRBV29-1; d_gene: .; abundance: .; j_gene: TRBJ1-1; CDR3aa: CIVGGAGLRLGEAFF; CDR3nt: TGCATCGTTGGGGGAGCGGGATTGAGGTTAGGTGAAGCTTTCTTT
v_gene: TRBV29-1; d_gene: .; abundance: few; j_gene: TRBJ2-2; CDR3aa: CSVAGGANTGELFF; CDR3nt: TGCAGCGTTGCTGGCGGCGCGAACACCGGGGAGCTGTTTTTT
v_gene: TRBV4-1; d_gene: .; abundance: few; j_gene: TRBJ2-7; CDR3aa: CASSQEDTLTYEQYF; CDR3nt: TGCGCCAGCAGCCAAGAGGACACCCTGACCTACGAGCAGTACTTC
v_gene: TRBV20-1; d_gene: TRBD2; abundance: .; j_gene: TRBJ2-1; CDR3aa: CSATVIWGGASYNEQFF; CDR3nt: TGCAGTGCTACCGTAATTTGGGGGGGTGCCTCCTACAATGAGCAGTTCTTC
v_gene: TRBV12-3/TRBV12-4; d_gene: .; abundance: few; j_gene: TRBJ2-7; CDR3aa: CASRRTESSYEQYF; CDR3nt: TGTGCCAGCAGACGGACAGAGAGCTCCTACGAGCAGTACTTC
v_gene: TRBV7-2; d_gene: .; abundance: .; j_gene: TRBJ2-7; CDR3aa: CASSPRSQGPYEQYF; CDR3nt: TGTGCCAGCAGCCCTCGTTCGCAGGGCCCGTACGAGCAGTACTTC
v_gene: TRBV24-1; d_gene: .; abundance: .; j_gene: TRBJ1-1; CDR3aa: CATSDLRPLLNTEAFF; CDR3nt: TGTGCCACCAGTGATTTGCGGCCATTGCTGAACACTGAAGCTTTCTTT
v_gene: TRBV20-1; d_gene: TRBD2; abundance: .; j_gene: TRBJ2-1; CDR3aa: CSARIAGPYNEQFF; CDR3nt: TGCAGTGCTAGAATAGCGGGACCCTACAATGAGCAGTTCTTC
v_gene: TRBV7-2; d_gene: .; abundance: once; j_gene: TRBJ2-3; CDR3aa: CASSSWGFTDTQYF; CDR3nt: TGTGCCAGCAGCTCCTGGGGTTTCACAGATACGCAGTATTTT
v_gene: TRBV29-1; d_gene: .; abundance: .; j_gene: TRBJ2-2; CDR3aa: CSVASTNANTGELFF; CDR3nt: TGCAGCGTGGCTTCCACGAACGCGAACACCGGGGAGCTGTTTTTT
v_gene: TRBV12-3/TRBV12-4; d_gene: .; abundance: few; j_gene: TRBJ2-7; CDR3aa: CASSLSSRGTYEQYF; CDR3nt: TGTGCCAGCAGTTTATCAAGCAGGGGAACCTACGAGCAGTACTTC
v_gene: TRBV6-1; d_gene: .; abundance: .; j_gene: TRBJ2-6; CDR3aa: CASRFDRASGANVLTF; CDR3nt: TGTGCCAGCAGATTTGACAGAGCCTCTGGGGCCAACGTCCTGACTTTC
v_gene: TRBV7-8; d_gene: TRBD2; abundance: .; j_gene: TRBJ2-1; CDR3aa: CASRPIWGRGVDEQFF; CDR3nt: TGTGCCAGCAGACCGATATGGGGCCGGGGGGTTGATGAGCAGTTCTTC
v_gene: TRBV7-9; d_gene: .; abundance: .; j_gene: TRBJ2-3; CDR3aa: CASRKDTSTDTQYF; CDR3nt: TGTGCCAGCAGAAAGGACACAAGCACAGATACGCAGTATTTT
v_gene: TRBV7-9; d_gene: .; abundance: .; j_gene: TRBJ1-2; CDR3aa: CASSLDPDGGYTF; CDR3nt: TGTGCCAGCAGCCTCGACCCTGATGGTGGCTACACCTTC
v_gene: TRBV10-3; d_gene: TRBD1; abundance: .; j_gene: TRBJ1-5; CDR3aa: CAISPGQGNQPQHF; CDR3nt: TGTGCCATCAGTCCCGGACAGGGGAATCAGCCCCAGCATTTT
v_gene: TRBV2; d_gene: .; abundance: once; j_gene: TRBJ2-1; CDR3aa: CASSQASGTQFF; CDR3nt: TGTGCCAGCAGCCAAGCGTCCGGGACGCAGTTCTTC
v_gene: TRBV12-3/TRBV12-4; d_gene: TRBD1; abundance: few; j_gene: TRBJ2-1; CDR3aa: CASSGGQLARLGYEQFF; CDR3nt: TGTGCCAGCAGTGGGGGACAGCTCGCTCGATTGGGCTATGAGCAGTTCTTC
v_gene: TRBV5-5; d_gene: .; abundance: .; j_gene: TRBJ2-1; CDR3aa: CASSLGGGISHEQFF; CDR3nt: TGTGCCAGCAGCTTGGGCGGCGGGATTTCTCATGAGCAGTTCTTC
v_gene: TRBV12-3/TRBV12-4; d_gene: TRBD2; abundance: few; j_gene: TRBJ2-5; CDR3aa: CASRGTSGIQETQYF; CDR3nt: TGTGCCAGCAGGGGGACTAGCGGGATCCAAGAGACCCAGTACTTC
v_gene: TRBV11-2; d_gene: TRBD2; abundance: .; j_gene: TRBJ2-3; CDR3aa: CASIRLAGGRLTDTQYF; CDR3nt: TGTGCCAGCATCCGTCTAGCGGGGGGGCGTCTGACAGATACGCAGTATTTT
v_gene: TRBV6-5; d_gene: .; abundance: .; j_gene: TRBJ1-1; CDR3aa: CASRGRENTEAFF; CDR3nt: TGTGCCAGCAGAGGCAGGGAGAACACTGAAGCTTTCTTT
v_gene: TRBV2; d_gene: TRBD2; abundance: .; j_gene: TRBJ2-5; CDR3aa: CASVGGVYQETQYF; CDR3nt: TGTGCCAGCGTCGGGGGGGTATACCAAGAGACCCAGTACTTC
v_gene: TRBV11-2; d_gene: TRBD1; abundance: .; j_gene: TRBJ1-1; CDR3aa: CASSRDRGQEAFF; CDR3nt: TGTGCCAGCAGCCGCGACAGGGGGCAGGAAGCTTTCTTT
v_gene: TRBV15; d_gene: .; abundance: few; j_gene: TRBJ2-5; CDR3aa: CATSRSTGYQETQYF; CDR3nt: TGTGCCACCAGCAGATCTACAGGGTACCAAGAGACCCAGTACTTC
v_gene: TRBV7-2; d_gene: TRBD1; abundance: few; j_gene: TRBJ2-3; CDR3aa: CASSTSGTVSTDTQYF; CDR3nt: TGTGCCAGCAGCACCTCCGGGACAGTATCCACAGATACGCAGTATTTT
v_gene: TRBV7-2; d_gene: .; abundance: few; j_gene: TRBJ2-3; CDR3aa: CASSLVTGGTDTQYF; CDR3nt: TGTGCCAGCAGCTTAGTGACGGGGGGCACAGATACGCAGTATTTT
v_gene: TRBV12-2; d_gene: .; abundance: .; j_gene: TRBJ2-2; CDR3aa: CASRLKSGFDRGKGTGELFF; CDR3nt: TGTGCAAGTCGCTTAAAGTCGGGGTTCGACAGGGGAAAGGGTACCGGGGAGCTGTTTTTT
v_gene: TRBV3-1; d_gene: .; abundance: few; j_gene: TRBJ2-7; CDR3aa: CASSQLPGPNYYEQYF; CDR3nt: TGTGCCAGCAGCCAATTACCGGGGCCAAATTACTACGAGCAGTACTTC
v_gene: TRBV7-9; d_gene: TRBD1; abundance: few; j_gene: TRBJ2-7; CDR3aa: CASSARDRVYEQYF; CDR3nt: TGTGCCAGCAGCGCGCGGGACAGGGTCTACGAGCAGTACTTC
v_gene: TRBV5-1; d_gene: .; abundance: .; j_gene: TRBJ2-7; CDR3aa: CASSYRDGNYEQYF; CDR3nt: TGCGCCAGCAGCTACCGGGACGGGAACTACGAGCAGTACTTC
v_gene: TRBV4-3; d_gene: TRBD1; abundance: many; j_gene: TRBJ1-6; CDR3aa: CASSQAGQVHSPLHF; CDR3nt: TGCGCCAGCAGCCAAGCGGGACAGGTTCATTCACCCCTCCACTTT
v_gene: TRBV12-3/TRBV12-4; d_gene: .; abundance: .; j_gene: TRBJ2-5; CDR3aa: CASSLRQGRQQETQYF; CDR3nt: TGTGCCAGCAGTTTACGGCAGGGGCGACAGCAAGAGACCCAGTACTTC
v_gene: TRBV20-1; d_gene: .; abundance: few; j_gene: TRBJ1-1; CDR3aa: CSARVDRRNTEAFF; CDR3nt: TGCAGTGCTAGAGTAGACCGGAGGAACACTGAAGCTTTCTTT
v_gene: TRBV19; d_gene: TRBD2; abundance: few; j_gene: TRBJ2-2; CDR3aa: CASRSGGALGELFF; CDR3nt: TGTGCCAGTAGGAGCGGGGGGGCCCTCGGGGAGCTGTTTTTT
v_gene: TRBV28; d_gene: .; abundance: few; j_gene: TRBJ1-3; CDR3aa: CATLDGGGNTIYF; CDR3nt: TGTGCCACTCTAGACGGCGGGGGAAACACCATATATTTT
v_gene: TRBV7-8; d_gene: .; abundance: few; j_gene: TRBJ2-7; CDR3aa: CASSPLAPGGEQYF; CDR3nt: TGTGCCAGCAGCCCTTTGGCACCCGGAGGGGAGCAGTACTTC
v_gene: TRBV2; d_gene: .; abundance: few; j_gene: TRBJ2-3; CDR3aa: CASSELGTSTDTQYF; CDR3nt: TGTGCCAGCAGCGAGCTCGGGACCTCCACAGATACGCAGTATTTT
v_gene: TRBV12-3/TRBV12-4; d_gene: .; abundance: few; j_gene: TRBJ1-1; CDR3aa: CASRPGTPNLNTEAFF; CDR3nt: TGTGCCAGCAGACCCGGGACGCCCAACCTGAACACTGAAGCTTTCTTT
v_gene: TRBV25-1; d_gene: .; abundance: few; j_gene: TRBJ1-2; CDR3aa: CASSEFGLQGYTF; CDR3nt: TGTGCCAGCAGTGAATTTGGGTTACAAGGCTACACCTTC
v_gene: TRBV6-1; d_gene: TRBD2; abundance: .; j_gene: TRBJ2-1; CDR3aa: CASSPGGGGRNEQFF; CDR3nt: TGTGCCAGCAGTCCAGGCGGGGGGGGGCGGAATGAGCAGTTCTTC
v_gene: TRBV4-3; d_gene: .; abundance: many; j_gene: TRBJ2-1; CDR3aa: CASSQGGGPYNEQFF; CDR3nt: TGCGCCAGCAGCCAAGGGGGGGGGCCCTACAATGAGCAGTTCTTC
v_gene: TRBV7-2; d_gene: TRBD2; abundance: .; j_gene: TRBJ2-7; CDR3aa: CASSLAGLADEQYF; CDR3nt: TGTGCCAGCAGCTTAGCGGGACTAGCGGACGAGCAGTACTTC
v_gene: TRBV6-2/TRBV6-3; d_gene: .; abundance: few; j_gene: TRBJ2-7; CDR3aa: CASRWMYDGYEQYF; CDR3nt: TGTGCCAGCAGGTGGATGTACGACGGCTACGAGCAGTACTTC
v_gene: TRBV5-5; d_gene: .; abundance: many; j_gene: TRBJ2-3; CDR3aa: CASSSLRQPSTDTQYF; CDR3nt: TGTGCCAGCAGCTCACTAAGGCAGCCTAGCACAGATACGCAGTATTTT
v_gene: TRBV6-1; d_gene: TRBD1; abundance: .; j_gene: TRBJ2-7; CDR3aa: CASSVTGGVGEQYF; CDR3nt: TGTGCCAGCAGTGTCACAGGGGGTGTCGGCGAGCAGTACTTC
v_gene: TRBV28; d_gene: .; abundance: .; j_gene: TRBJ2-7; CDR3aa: CASSSGVARRYEQYF; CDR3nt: TGTGCCAGCAGTTCCGGGGTAGCGAGGAGGTACGAGCAGTACTTC
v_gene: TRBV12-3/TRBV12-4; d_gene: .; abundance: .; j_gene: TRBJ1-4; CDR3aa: CASSFGSTNFNEKLFF; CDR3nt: TGTGCCAGCAGTTTCGGATCCACAAATTTTAATGAAAAACTGTTTTTT
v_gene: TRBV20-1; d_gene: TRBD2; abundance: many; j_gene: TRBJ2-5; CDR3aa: CSARDLSGETQYF; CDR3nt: TGCAGTGCTAGAGATCTTAGCGGGGAGACCCAGTACTTC
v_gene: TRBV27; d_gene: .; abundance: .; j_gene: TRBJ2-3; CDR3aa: CASQWGRGRSGTDTQYF; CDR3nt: TGTGCCAGCCAATGGGGTCGGGGGCGCAGTGGCACAGATACGCAGTATTTT
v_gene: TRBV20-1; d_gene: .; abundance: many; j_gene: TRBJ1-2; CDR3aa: CSASPPPLGGYTF; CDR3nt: TGCAGTGCTAGCCCCCCCCCGCTCGGTGGCTACACCTTC